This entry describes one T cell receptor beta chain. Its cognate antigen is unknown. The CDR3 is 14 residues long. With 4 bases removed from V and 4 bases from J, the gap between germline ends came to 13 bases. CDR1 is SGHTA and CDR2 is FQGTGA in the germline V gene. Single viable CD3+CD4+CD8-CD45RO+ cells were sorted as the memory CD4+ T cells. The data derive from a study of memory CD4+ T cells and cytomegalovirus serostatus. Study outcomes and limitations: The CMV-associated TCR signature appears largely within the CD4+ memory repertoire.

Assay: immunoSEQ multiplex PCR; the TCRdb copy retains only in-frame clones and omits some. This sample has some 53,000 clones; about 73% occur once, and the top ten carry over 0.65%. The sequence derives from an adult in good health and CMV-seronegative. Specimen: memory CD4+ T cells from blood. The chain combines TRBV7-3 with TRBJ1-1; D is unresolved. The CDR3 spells CASSSSPWSTEAFF. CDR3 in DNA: TGTGCCAGCAGCTCCAGTCCTTGGAGCACTGAAGCTTTCTTT.